A single sample gave rise to the 13 T cell receptor beta chains below, sequenced in a study of blood T cell repertoires in COVID-19. The protocol was immunoSEQ multiplex PCR, while the TCRdb copy is restricted to in-frame clones and leaves out a portion. Among around 250,000 clones, 80% to 90% were seen once, and the ten largest hold roughly 3%. The material sequenced was PBMCs or T cells enriched from blood (not recorded which). These receptors all stem from a woman aged 40-49 years who had been exposed to COVID-19.

The chain has TRBV27 and TRBJ2-3; D perhaps matches TRBD2 (6 bases). V was clipped by 3 bases and J by 5 bases, with 15 bases between them. The CDR3 sequence is 15 residues long. CDR1 and CDR2 from the germline V gene are MNHEY and SMNVEV (reference sequence). As DNA, the CDR3 is TGTGCCAGCAGTTTTGAGCGGGTGAGGCGAGATACGCAGTATTTT. Its protein product is CASSFERVRRDTQYF.

The J gene is TRBJ1-1, the V gene TRBV28, with D uncertain. This CDR3 comprises 12 residues. Trimming removed 7 bases at V and 9 bases at J, with 15 bases between. Germline V lookup: CDR1 MDHEN, CDR2 SYDVKM. The CDR3 protein is CASTEVPLQAFF. The CDR3 DNA is TGTGCCAGCACCGAAGTCCCACTTCAAGCTTTCTTT.

The rearrangement links TRBV19 to TRBJ1-1; a possible D gene is TRBD1 (6 bases). V lost 5 bases, J lost 4 bases, and 14 bases lay in between. Germline V CDR1 and CDR2: LNHDA, SQIVND (reference sequence). This CDR3 has 14 residues. The CDR3 is CASSVQGRGTEAFF. The CDR3 DNA is TGTGCCAGTAGTGTACAGGGCCGGGGCACTGAAGCTTTCTTT.

V usage is TRBV19 and J usage is TRBJ1-1, with 7 bases aligning to TRBD1. Germline trimming cut 5 bases from V and 2 bases from J; bases unmatched to any gene: 17. This CDR3 spans 18 amino acids. CDR1 and CDR2 (germline): LNHDA, SQIVND (reference sequence). This CDR3 is CASSSGPPGGRSNTEAFF. For the CDR3, the DNA is TGTGCCAGTAGTTCGGGTCCACCAGGGGGACGGAGCAACACTGAAGCTTTCTTT.

This sequence joins TRBV4-3 and TRBJ2-6; D possibly corresponds to TRBD1 (5 bases). The length of the CDR3 is 19 residues. Per the germline V gene, CDR1 is LGHNA and CDR2 is YSLEER. V lost 0 bases and J 0 bases, leaving 15 bases between the germline ends. The CDR3 DNA sequence: TGCGCCAGCAGCCAAGATACGCAGGGTAGGGTCTCTGGGGCCAACGTCCTGACTTTC. Translation: CASSQDTQGRVSGANVLTF.

The V and J genes are TRBV5-4 and TRBJ1-1; the D gene is possibly TRBD1 (5 bases). CDR1 is SGHNT and CDR2 is YYREEE in the germline V gene (reference sequence). The CDR3 contains 16 residues. Trimming removed 3 bases from V and 2 bases from J, with 17 bases in between. This chain's CDR3 is CASSSPPLGGNTEAFF. CDR3 DNA: TGTGCCAGCAGCTCCCCCCCGCTCGGGGGAAACACTGAAGCTTTCTTT. The full variable domain, in which reference TRBV5-4 and TRBJ1-1 provide the parts outside the CDR3, is ETGVTQSPTHLIKTRGQQVTLRCSSQSGHNTVSWYQQALGQGPQFIFQYYREEENGRGNFPPRFSGLQFPNYSSELNVNALELDDSALYLCASSSPPLGGNTEAFFGQGTRLTVV.

The chain joins TRBV27 to TRBJ1-2, with 10 nucleotides matching TRBD1. V gave up 2 bases and J gave up 8 bases; unmatched junction bases: 8. Germline loops: CDR1 MNHEY, CDR2 SMNVEV (reference sequence). This CDR3 is 15 amino acids long. CDR3 loop: CASSLTPGQGGGYTF. The CDR3 DNA reads TGTGCCAGCAGTTTAACCCCTGGACAGGGGGGCGGCTACACCTTC.

The rearrangement links TRBV6-5 to TRBJ2-7; TRBD2 is a possible D gene (6 bases). V was pared by 2 bases and J by 3 bases, with 11 bases between. The CDR3 covers 14 residues. Per germline, CDR1 MNHEY and CDR2 SVGAGI. CDR3 amino acids: CASSYGGTYYEQYF. In DNA form, the CDR3 reads TGTGCCAGCAGTTACGGAGGGACCTACTACGAGCAGTACTTC.

The V and J genes are TRBV5-1 and TRBJ2-7, with 9 bases that match TRBD2. Germline V gene data show CDR1 as SGHRS and CDR2 as YFSETQ. The CDR3 spans 15 residues. CDR3 in amino acids: CASSFGASGTYEQYV. The DNA of the CDR3 is TGTGCCAGCAGCTTCGGGGCTAGCGGGACCTACGAGCAGTACGTC.

The genes are TRBV28 and TRBJ1-1, with TRBD1 matching over 10 bases. The germline CDR1 and CDR2 sequences are MDHEN and SYDVKM. The CDR3 is made up of 14 amino acids. With 6 bases clipped from V and 5 bases from J, the junction kept 6 bases outside the gene matches. CDR3 sequence: CASSRWTGGTEAFF. In DNA form, the CDR3 reads TGTGCCAGCAGCAGATGGACAGGGGGGACTGAAGCTTTCTTT. Using reference TRBV28 and TRBJ1-1 for the parts outside the CDR3, the full variable domain is DVKVTQSSRYLVKRTGEKVFLECVQDMDHENMFWYRQDPGLGLRLIYFSYDVKMKEKGDIPEGYSVSREKKERFSLILESASTNQTSMYLCASSRWTGGTEAFFGQGTRLTVV.

V usage is TRBV4-2 and J usage is TRBJ1-2; D might be TRBD1 (6 bases). Looked up from germline, CDR1 is LGHNA and CDR2 is YNFKEQ. The CDR3 runs 14 residues. The ends were cut back, 1 base at V and 4 bases at J, with 10 bases in the middle. CDR3 sequence reads: CASSQGAGVYGYTF. The CDR3 DNA is TGTGCCAGCAGCCAAGGGGCAGGGGTCTATGGCTACACCTTC.

V is TRBV5-8 and J is TRBJ2-1; 8 nucleotides align to TRBD2. V was pared by 2 bases and J by 7 bases, with 8 bases of the junction left unmatched. The germline V gene encodes CDR1 SGHTS and CDR2 YDEGEE. The CDR3 sequence is 15 residues long. The CDR3 DNA is TGTGCCAGCAGCTTCTCCGGGAGGGCGTCTAATGAGCAGTTCTTC. It specifies CASSFSGRASNEQFF.

J is TRBJ2-3 and V is TRBV6-5, with 8 bases lining up with TRBD1. This CDR3 contains 16 residues. Germline trimming cut 0 bases from V and 3 bases from J; bases unmatched to any gene: 5. Germline loops: CDR1 MNHEY, CDR2 SVGAGI. Here the CDR3 DNA reads TGTGCCAGCAGTTACTCGACAGGGGTTGGGACAGATACGCAGTATTTT. This encodes CASSYSTGVGTDTQYF.